The 21 T cell receptor beta chains given below trace back to one sample, sequenced in a study of T cells in Graves' hyperthyroidism and ophthalmopathy. Amplification of TCR beta CDR3 regions was performed using RNA transcripts as template. The study used the HTBI primer set for a first-round RT-PCR of the TCR CDR3. Each CDR3 protein gets one entry after TCRdb re-called the multiplex PCR reads with MiXCR. The sample holds some 350,000 distinct CDR3 sequences, about 15% seen once. Sequencing was done on a sample of blood. The origin of the receptors is a woman in her late teens or twenties with Graves' hyperthyroidism that later progressed to Graves' ophthalmopathy.

This clonotype appeared many times. The V and J genes are TRBV2 and TRBJ1-1, with TRBD1 matching 11 bases. Germline V gene lookup returns CDR1 SNHLY and CDR2 FYNNEI. Losses at the gene ends were 3 bases for V and 4 bases for J; bases not matched to a gene: 19. The CDR3 loop spans 20 amino acids. The CDR3 is CASSDGQGARTTRLFTEAFF. The CDR3 DNA reads TGTGCCAGCAGTGACGGACAGGGGGCTCGGACCACTCGGTTGTTCACTGAAGCTTTCTTT.

This clonotype occurred a few times. This chain uses TRBV5-4 with TRBJ2-6; 8 positions match TRBD1. V shed 5 bases and J 0 bases; nucleotides not matched to a gene: 7. Germline V gene sequence: CDR1 SGHNT, CDR2 YYREEE (reference sequence). The CDR3 has 17 residues. The CDR3: CASREQGGASGANVLTF. The DNA for the CDR3 is TGTGCCAGCAGGGAACAGGGGGGTGCCTCTGGGGCCAACGTCCTGACTTTC.

The V gene is TRBV7-9, the J gene TRBJ2-2; the D gene is possibly TRBD1 (5 bases). Trimming cost V 0 bases and J 4 bases, with 12 bases left between them. The CDR3 runs to 16 residues. From germline, CDR1 is SEHNR and CDR2 FQNEAQ (reference sequence). The CDR3 nucleotides are TGTGCCAGCAGCTTAGCGCCAGGGCCCAGCACCGGGGAGCTGTTTTTT. Translated, it gives CASSLAPGPSTGELFF.

This clonotype was seen at least ten times. The V and J genes are TRBV13 and TRBJ1-1, with D possibly being TRBD1 (5 bases). The CDR3 consists of 13 residues. Germline V gene lookup returns CDR1 PRHDT and CDR2 FYEKMQ (reference sequence). The V gene lost 5 bases and the J gene lost 4 bases, with 11 bases spanning the gap. The CDR3 DNA follows: TGTGCCAGCAGCCCCGCAAGGGGCACTGAAGCTTTCTTT. This encodes CASSPARGTEAFF. Variable domain in full (rest from reference TRBV13 and TRBJ1-1): AAGVIQSPRHLIKEKRETATLKCYPIPRHDTVYWYQQGPGQDPQFLISFYEKMQSDKGSIPDRFSAQQFSDYHSELNMSSLELGDSALYFCASSPARGTEAFFGQGTRLTVV.

Details on this clonotype: A read error may explain this, as a much larger clone is one base away. The V and J genes are TRBV20-1 and TRBJ2-1; 16 nucleotides line up with TRBD2. The CDR3 has 16 residues. Germline V lookup: CDR1 DFQATT, CDR2 SNEGSKA (reference sequence). CDR3 in DNA: TGCAGTGGAACGGGACTAGCGGGAGGGCCGCTAAATGAGCAGTCCTTC. Residues: CSGTGLAGGPLNEQSF.

This clonotype was observed at least ten times. This chain joins TRBV12-3 or TRBV12-4 and TRBJ1-4, with 9 bases fitting TRBD1. Trimming took 6 bases from V and 4 from J; bases not matched to a gene: 6. The CDR3 length is 15 residues. The CDR3 sequence: CASRSPGQGNEKLFF. In nucleotides, the CDR3 is TGTGCCAGCAGGTCCCCGGGACAGGGTAATGAAAAACTGTTTTTT.

The gene calls are TRBV6-5 and TRBJ2-5; D may be TRBD2 (6 bases). Trimming pared 2 bases from V and 4 bases from J, leaving 14 bases between. Germline V lookup: CDR1 MNHEY, CDR2 SVGAGI. The CDR3 is 15 amino acids. The CDR3 loop is CASSYGTQRGETQYF. DNA of the CDR3: TGTGCCAGCAGTTACGGGACTCAAAGGGGAGAGACCCAGTACTTC.

This clonotype has just a few counts. The chain combines TRBV3-1 with TRBJ2-6, with TRBD1 matching over 8 bases. After removal of 0 bases from V and 2 bases from J, the junction contained 9 bases not matched to a gene. The length of the CDR3 is 19 residues. Germline loops: CDR1 LGHDT, CDR2 YNNKEL (reference sequence). DNA of the CDR3: TGTGCCAGCAGCCAAGATCCAGGGGGCACGTGGGCTGGGGCCAACGTCCTGACTTTC. Translating gives CASSQDPGGTWAGANVLTF.

V is TRBV15 and J is TRBJ1-5, with unresolved D. V was cut by 3 bases and J by 1 base, with 7 bases left in between. Germline CDR1 LNHNV, CDR2 YYDKDF (reference sequence). There are 14 residues in the CDR3. The CDR3: CATSRARSNQPQHF. The CDR3 region has the DNA TGTGCCACCAGCAGGGCCCGGAGCAATCAGCCCCAGCATTTT.

V usage is TRBV19 and J usage is TRBJ2-1, with 7 bases aligning to TRBD2. TRBJ2-7 matches the DNA end more closely, so the J call is doubtful. The CDR3 spans 14 residues. CDR1 and CDR2 from the germline V gene are LNHDA and SQIVND (reference sequence). CDR3: CASSASGTYNEQYF. In nucleotides, the CDR3 is TGTGCCAGTAGTGCTAGCGGAACCTACAATGAGCAGTACTTC.

The sample holds a few counts of this clonotype. The V and J genes are TRBV14 and TRBJ2-7; D is unresolved. CDR1 SGHDN and CDR2 FVKESK come from the germline V gene. V lost 3 bases and J lost 3, with 9 bases in between. The CDR3 has 13 amino acids. The CDR3 reads CASSQVLYYEQYF. CDR3 DNA: TGTGCCAGCAGCCAGGTGTTGTACTACGAGCAGTACTTC.

This clonotype was observed many times. This sequence joins TRBV27 and TRBJ1-1; perhaps TRBD1 as D (5 bases). This CDR3 has 13 residues. The V end was cut by 5 bases, the J end by 6 bases, with 13 bases between. Germline-derived CDR1 and CDR2 are MNHEY and SMNVEV (reference sequence). The CDR3 DNA reads as TGTGCCAGCAGTCGTAGGGGAGGCCCTGAAGCTTTCTTT. Encoded protein: CASSRRGGPEAFF.

The genes are TRBV7-8 and TRBJ2-5; D is undetermined. V lost 1 base and J 0 bases, leaving 9 bases between the germline ends. Germline V gene sequence: CDR1 SGHVS, CDR2 FQNEAQ. The CDR3 runs to 15 residues. The CDR3 coding sequence is TGTGCCAGCAGCTTAGAGTTAGTCGACCAAGAGACCCAGTACTTC. It specifies CASSLELVDQETQYF.

This clonotype was observed many times. This sequence joins TRBV7-8 and TRBJ1-4; no clear D gene. CDR3 size: 15 residues. With 5 bases removed from V and 8 bases from J, the gap between germline ends came to 18 bases. CDR1 and CDR2 (germline): SGHVS, FQNEAQ. The CDR3 spells CASSRAWREGEKLFF. Written as DNA, the CDR3 is TGTGCCAGCAGCCGGGCGTGGAGGGAGGGAGAAAAACTGTTTTTT.

This clonotype was counted ten times or more. The V call is TRBV20-1, the J call TRBJ2-3, with D tentatively TRBD1 (6 bases). The CDR3 length is 14 residues. V lost 3 bases and J 2 bases, leaving 12 bases between the germline ends. Germline CDR1 and CDR2: DFQATT and SNEGSKA (reference sequence). The CDR3 nucleotides are TGCAGTGCTAGGGTGACAGGTCTCACAGATACGCAGTATTTT. Translating gives CSARVTGLTDTQYF.

This clonotype has at least ten counts. This rearrangement joins TRBV6-1 to TRBJ1-2; 8 nucleotides align to TRBD1. Germline lookup yields CDR1 MNHNS and CDR2 SASEGT. V dropped 4 bases and J dropped 4; count of bases not matched to a gene: 5. The CDR3 totals 14 residues. The CDR3 sequence is CASSASTGGYGYTF. CDR3 DNA sequence: TGTGCCAGCAGTGCTTCTACAGGGGGCTATGGCTACACCTTC.

This clonotype was recorded many times. This sequence joins TRBV2 and TRBJ1-2; a possible D gene is TRBD1 (5 bases). The CDR3 consists of 14 residues. Trimming pared 5 bases from V and 7 bases from J, leaving 17 bases between. Germline V gene sequence: CDR1 SNHLY, CDR2 FYNNEI. The DNA for the CDR3 is TGTGCCAGCAGTCTTTCAGGGTATAGCAGTGGCTACACCTTC. Its translation is CASSLSGYSSGYTF.

This clonotype was counted many times. The rearrangement joins TRBV3-1 to TRBJ2-7; perhaps TRBD2 as D (7 bases). Germline V gene sequence: CDR1 LGHDT, CDR2 YNNKEL (reference sequence). V was clipped by 4 bases and J by 2 bases, with 12 bases between them. This CDR3 contains 14 residues. The CDR3, as DNA: TGTGCCAGCAGCCTAGGGGGGGATACCTACGAGCAGTACTTC. Its protein product is CASSLGGDTYEQYF.

This rearrangement joins TRBV19 to TRBJ2-3; 10 nucleotides agree with TRBD2. The trim removed 0 bases at V and 5 bases at J, leaving 11 bases unmatched. The CDR3 has 18 amino acids. Germline CDR1 and CDR2: LNHDA and SQIVND (reference sequence). CDR3 nucleotide sequence: TGTGCCAGTAGTATAGAGGTTTGGAGCGGGAGGGCCGGAGATACGCAGTATTTT. This encodes CASSIEVWSGRAGDTQYF.

This clonotype was seen repeatedly, ten times or more. This chain uses TRBV11-2 with TRBJ1-6; D might be TRBD1 (5 bases). The CDR3 covers 14 residues. V was trimmed by 4 bases and J by 7 bases, leaving 11 bases between them. Germline values: CDR1 SGHAT, CDR2 FQNNGV. CDR3: CASSSGRLNSPLHF. Here the CDR3 DNA reads TGTGCCAGCAGCTCGGGACGCCTGAATTCACCCCTCCACTTT.

This clonotype was seen more than once but under ten times. The V gene is TRBV18, the J gene TRBJ1-6; 9 bases agree with TRBD1. The ends lost 3 bases at V and 9 bases at J; junction bases unmatched: 3. The CDR3 sequence is 14 residues long. From germline, CDR1 is KGHSH and CDR2 LQKENI. The CDR3 reads CASSPDRGVSPLHF. The CDR3 coding sequence is TGTGCCAGCTCACCCGACAGGGGGGTTTCACCCCTCCACTTT.